The 22 T cell receptor beta chains reported below all come from one sample, sequenced in a study of blood T cell repertoires in COVID-19. The data were produced by immunoSEQ multiplex PCR, yet TCRdb's version contains in-frame clones alone and is incomplete. The sample lists roughly 90,000 clones, about 80% seen once, with about 16% in the top ten. The sequenced material came from peripheral blood. These receptors originate from a human donor in a cohort sampled during active COVID-19.

The rearrangement uses TRBV28 and TRBJ2-5, with D unresolved. There are 14 residues in the CDR3. Germline lookup yields CDR1 MDHEN and CDR2 SYDVKM. Trimming cost V 2 bases and J 5 bases, with 12 bases left between them. CDR3 protein: CASSLTDRVETQYF. Here the CDR3 DNA reads TGTGCCAGCAGTTTAACAGATCGCGTGGAGACCCAGTACTTC.

The chain combines TRBV20-1 with TRBJ1-6, with a tentative D call TRBD1 (6 bases). The CDR3 contains 13 residues. V gave up 5 bases and J gave up 7 bases, with 12 bases separating them. Germline CDR1 reads DFQATT; CDR2 reads SNEGSKA (reference sequence). The CDR3 nucleotides are TGCAGTGCTGGTGATAGGGGGAATTCACCCCTCCACTTT. The encoded protein is CSAGDRGNSPLHF.

This clone was detected a few times. The V gene is TRBV11-2, the J gene TRBJ2-1; D is unclear. V was pared by 7 bases and J by 2 bases, with 21 bases between. CDR1 is SGHAT and CDR2 is FQNNGV in the germline V gene. This CDR3 is 17 amino acids long. The CDR3 region is CASTEIAGFDTYNEQFF. CDR3 bases: TGTGCCAGCACCGAAATCGCAGGATTCGATACCTACAATGAGCAGTTCTTC.

The rearrangement joins TRBV18 to TRBJ1-3; D ambiguous. Germline V gene lookup returns CDR1 KGHSH and CDR2 LQKENI. The V end lost 1 base, the J end lost 8 bases, and 15 bases lay between the germline ends. The length of the CDR3 is 15 residues. The CDR3 DNA sequence: TGTGCCAGCTCACCACTTAGTCCATCAATGGACACCATATATTTT. It is translated as CASSPLSPSMDTIYF.

This clone was counted between two and nine times. The gene calls are TRBV2 and TRBJ2-2; 7 bases align to TRBD2. Germline assignment: CDR1 SNHLY and CDR2 FYNNEI. The CDR3 runs to 15 residues. J was trimmed by 2 bases and V by 7 bases; bases with no gene match: 7. This CDR3 reads CASTQGLINTGELFF. CDR3 sequence (DNA): TGTGCCAGCACCCAGGGACTAATCAACACCGGGGAGCTGTTTTTT.

V and J are TRBV5-6 and TRBJ2-6; D may be TRBD1 (7 bases). CDR3 length: 18 residues. Trimming left V 4 bases short and J 1 base short, with 18 bases between. Germline V gives CDR1 SGHDT, CDR2 YYEEEE. CDR3 sequence: CASSRRDRGVSGANVLTF. The DNA for the CDR3 is TGTGCCAGCAGCAGGAGGGACAGAGGGGTATCTGGGGCCAACGTCCTGACTTTC.

The CDR3 is CASSQVGHTDTQYF. The CDR3 DNA reads as TGTGCCAGCAGCCAAGTGGGACACACAGATACGCAGTATTTT. The chain has TRBV3-1 (or the pseudogene TRBV3-2) and TRBJ2-3; the D gene is possibly TRBD1 (6 bases). Germline V gene data show CDR1 as LGHDT and CDR2 as YNNKEL (reference sequence). Trimming pared 1 base from V and 2 bases from J, leaving 7 bases between. The CDR3 spans 14 residues.

This clone was counted once. The chain carries TRBV7-9 and TRBJ2-1; TRBD1 matches 10 bases. The CDR3 has 15 residues. CDR1 and CDR2 from the germline V gene are SEHNR and FQNEAQ (reference sequence). Unmatched junction bases numbered 8, after V lost 5 bases and J lost 7 bases. The CDR3 spells CASSPDRGRFNEQFF. CDR3 coding DNA: TGTGCCAGCAGCCCCGACAGGGGGCGTTTTAATGAGCAGTTCTTC.

The chain employs TRBV28 and TRBJ1-1; TRBD1 might be the D (5 bases). Germline CDR1 and CDR2: MDHEN and SYDVKM. This CDR3 region has 14 residues. Between the trimmed V and J ends, which lost 2 bases and 4 bases, there was a span of 11 bases. CDR3 residues: CASSLPRQFTEAFF. The CDR3 nucleotides are TGTGCCAGCAGTTTACCCCGACAGTTCACTGAAGCTTTCTTT.

The chain employs TRBV5-5 and TRBJ2-7; 9 nucleotides agree with TRBD1. The germline gives CDR1 SGHKS, CDR2 YYEKEE (reference sequence). This CDR3 has 16 residues. Trimming removed 5 bases from V and 4 bases from J; junction bases left unmatched: 13. The CDR3, as DNA: TGTGCCAGCAGTTTGTCGGACAGGGGAGGTAGATACGAGCAGTACTTC. It encodes CASSLSDRGGRYEQYF.

Many counts were recorded for this clone. The J gene is TRBJ2-7, the V gene TRBV10-3; 7 bases align to TRBD1. The germline V gene has CDR1 ENHRY and CDR2 SYGVKD. The CDR3 spans 14 residues. The V and J ends lost 5 bases and 0 bases, in that order; junction bases with no gene match: 4. CDR3: CAISPTGVSYEQYF. The CDR3 nucleotides are TGTGCCATCAGTCCCACAGGGGTCTCCTACGAGCAGTACTTC.

The CDR3 bases are TGTGCCAGCAGTGCCGCCGGGACAGGGGTTCAAGAGACCCAGTACTTC. The encoded protein is CASSAAGTGVQETQYF. The chain recombines TRBV6-6 with TRBJ2-5; 10 positions match TRBD1. After removal of 5 bases from V and 2 bases from J, the junction contained 8 bases not matched to a gene. This CDR3 comprises 16 residues. Germline V lookup: CDR1 MNHNY, CDR2 SVGAGI (reference sequence).

The chain has TRBV6-5 and TRBJ1-2; D possibly corresponds to TRBD1 (6 bases). Trimming left V 5 bases short and J 4 bases short, with 8 bases between. The CDR3 is 12 residues long. Germline CDR1 MNHEY, CDR2 SVGAGI. CDR3 residues: CASSTGTYGYTF. CDR3 DNA: TGTGCCAGCAGTACAGGGACCTATGGCTACACCTTC.

This rearrangement joins TRBV5-4 to TRBJ2-5, with D possibly matching TRBD1 (6 bases). V was cut by 4 bases and J by 6 bases, with 13 bases left in between. The CDR3 contains 13 residues. Germline CDR1 reads SGHNT; CDR2 reads YYREEE (reference sequence). CDR3 amino acids: CASSGTGIKTQYF. In DNA form, the CDR3 reads TGTGCCAGCAGCGGTACAGGGATTAAGACCCAGTACTTC.

The chain couples TRBV6-2 or TRBV6-3 to TRBJ1-1; 8 positions agree with TRBD1. Germline CDR1 is MNHEY and CDR2 is SVGEGT. Trimming at V came to 2 bases and at J to 10 bases, leaving 9 bases not matched to a gene. The CDR3 runs to 14 residues. The chain's CDR3 is CASSYPGQGLGAFF. CDR3 bases: TGTGCCAGCAGTTACCCCGGACAGGGCTTGGGAGCTTTCTTT.

The rearrangement links TRBV5-5 to TRBJ1-5, with 10 bases fitting TRBD1. After removal of 4 bases from V and 4 bases from J, the junction contained 2 bases not matched to a gene. Germline CDR1 SGHKS, CDR2 YYEKEE (reference sequence). This CDR3 region has 14 residues. For the CDR3, the DNA is TGTGCCAGCAGCCCGGGACAGGGGAATCAGCCCCAGCATTTT. Translating it yields CASSPGQGNQPQHF.

This rearrangement joins TRBV3-1 (or the pseudogene TRBV3-2) to TRBJ2-5; 9 bases align to TRBD2. Germline loops: CDR1 LGHDT, CDR2 YNNKEL (reference sequence). The CDR3 spans 15 residues. J lost 6 bases, V lost 4 bases, and 9 bases had no gene match. The CDR3 is CASSLAGVGGKTQYF. Here the CDR3 DNA reads TGTGCCAGCAGCCTAGCGGGGGTAGGGGGAAAGACCCAGTACTTC.

The J gene is TRBJ2-2, the V gene TRBV27; 8 bases line up with TRBD2. The germline gives CDR1 MNHEY, CDR2 SMNVEV (reference sequence). The CDR3 is 15 residues long. The junction had 8 bases not matched to a gene; V was cut back by 5 bases and J by 6 bases. CDR3 coding DNA: TGTGCCAGCAGTCTAACTAGCGGAGGGGCCGGGGAGCTGTTTTTT. It encodes CASSLTSGGAGELFF.

The chain recombines TRBV9 with TRBJ2-3, with D possibly TRBD1 on 5 matching bases. The germline V gene encodes CDR1 SGDLS and CDR2 YYNGEE. The CDR3 is 15 residues long. V was clipped by 1 base and J by 2 bases, with 11 bases between them. The CDR3 spells CASSVKGWNTDTQYF. The DNA for the CDR3 is TGTGCCAGCAGCGTAAAGGGGTGGAACACAGATACGCAGTATTTT.

The chain employs TRBV5-1 and TRBJ1-4; D is unresolved. This CDR3 spans 18 amino acids. The germline gives CDR1 SGHRS, CDR2 YFSETQ. With 4 bases removed from V and 10 bases from J, the gap between germline ends came to 29 bases. CDR3 amino acids: CASSTTGPRSVGSGKLFF. The CDR3 DNA is TGCGCCAGCAGCACGACCGGTCCCAGATCGGTCGGGTCGGGAAAACTGTTTTTT.

This clone was detected a few times. This chain connects TRBV5-1 to TRBJ2-1; the match to TRBD2 covers 7 bases. J lost 9 bases, V lost 1 base, and 13 bases had no gene match. This CDR3 region has 16 residues. CDR1 is SGHRS and CDR2 is YFSETQ in the germline V gene. CDR3 in DNA: TGCGCCAGCAGCTTGTTTGGCGGGAGCAACTCGGGTGAGCAGTTCTTC. Its translation: CASSLFGGSNSGEQFF.

The rearrangement links TRBV5-4 to TRBJ1-1, with D possibly matching TRBD1 (5 bases). There are 13 residues in the CDR3. Germline assignment: CDR1 SGHNT and CDR2 YYREEE (reference sequence). V was cut by 2 bases and J by 3 bases, with 8 bases left in between. The CDR3 DNA reads as TGTGCCAGCAGCTTTCGGGGGTACACTGAAGCTTTCTTT. Translating it yields CASSFRGYTEAFF.